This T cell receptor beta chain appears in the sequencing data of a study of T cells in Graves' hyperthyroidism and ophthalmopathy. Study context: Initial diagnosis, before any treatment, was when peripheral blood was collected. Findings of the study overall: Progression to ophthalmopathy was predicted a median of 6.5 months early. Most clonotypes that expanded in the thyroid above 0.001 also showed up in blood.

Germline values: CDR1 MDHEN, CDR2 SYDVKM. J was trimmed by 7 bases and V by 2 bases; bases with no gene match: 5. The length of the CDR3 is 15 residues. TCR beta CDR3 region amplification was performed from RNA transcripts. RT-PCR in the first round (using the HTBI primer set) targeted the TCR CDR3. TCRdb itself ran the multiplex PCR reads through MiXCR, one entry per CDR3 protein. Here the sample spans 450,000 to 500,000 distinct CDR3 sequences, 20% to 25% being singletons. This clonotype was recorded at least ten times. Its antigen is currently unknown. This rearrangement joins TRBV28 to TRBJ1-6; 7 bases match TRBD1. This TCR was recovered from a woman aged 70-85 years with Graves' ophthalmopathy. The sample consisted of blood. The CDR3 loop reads CASSLTPRGNSPLHF. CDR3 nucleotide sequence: TGTGCCAGCAGTTTAACACCCAGGGGGAATTCACCCCTCCACTTT.